The clone carrying this T cell receptor beta chain showed up many times. Antigen unknown. These data come from a study of T cells in Graves' hyperthyroidism and ophthalmopathy. Study-wide results and limits: In the blood, most expanded thyroid clonotypes above 0.001 appeared as well.

The TCR beta CDR3 regions underwent amplification using RNA transcripts as the source. Primed by the HTBI set, a first-round RT-PCR was run on the TCR CDR3. Using its own MiXCR run on the multiplex PCR reads, TCRdb lists one record per CDR3 protein. There are about 600,000 distinct CDR3 sequences in the sample; over 12% occur only once, and 6.5% to 9% lies in the top ten. A NOSPECS grade of at least 4, a Clinical Activity Score of at least 3 and duration under 3 months were recorded in ophthalmopathy patients. Based on clinical symptoms, serum thyroxine and TRAb, thyroid ultrasound and orbital computed tomography, diagnoses were reached. The ends lost 5 bases at V and 0 bases at J; junction bases unmatched: 9. Looked up from germline, CDR1 is GTSNPN and CDR2 is SVGIG (reference sequence). This CDR3 is 15 amino acids long.

The clonotype originates from a woman in her late teens or twenties with Graves' ophthalmopathy. The specimen sequenced was blood. The rearrangement links TRBV30 to TRBJ1-1, with TRBD1 matching 7 bases. This CDR3 reads CAWQIRGSMNTEAFF. Here the CDR3 DNA reads TGTGCCTGGCAGATCAGGGGGAGCATGAACACTGAAGCTTTCTTT. The full variable domain, with the rest looked up from reference TRBV30 and TRBJ1-1, is SQTIHQWPATLVQPVGSPLSLECTVEGTSNPNLYWYRQAAGRGLQLLFYSVGIGQISSEVPQNLSASRPQDRQFILSSKKLLLSDSGFYLCAWQIRGSMNTEAFFGQGTRLTVV.